The 8 T cell receptor beta chains given below trace back to one sample, sequenced in a study of T cell responses to AZD1222 COVID-19 vaccine. Measured with immunoSEQ multiplex PCR; TCRdb has only the in-frame clones, and not every one. The repertoire holds 100,000 to 140,000 clones, with 87% as singletons. Sequenced material: peripheral blood, taken 28 days after the second AZD1222 dose. These receptors all come from an adult who received the AZD1222 COVID-19 vaccine.

This chain connects TRBV4-3 to TRBJ1-3; perhaps TRBD1 as D (5 bases). The ends were cut back, 1 base at V and 4 bases at J, with 11 bases in the middle. Germline V gene lookup returns CDR1 LGHNA and CDR2 YSLEER. There are 15 residues in the CDR3. CDR3 amino acids: CASSQGGGAGNTIYF. The CDR3 coding sequence is TGCGCCAGCAGCCAAGGGGGGGGAGCCGGAAACACCATATATTTT.

CDR3 bases: TGTGCCAAGAGGGGGACGAACACCGGGGAGCTGTTTTTT. It is translated as CAKRGTNTGELFF. The rearrangement links TRBV19 to TRBJ2-2; tentatively, D is TRBD1 (6 bases). Trimming cost V 10 bases and J 0 bases, with 9 bases left between them. This CDR3 contains 13 residues. The germline CDR1 and CDR2 sequences are LNHDA and SQIVND (reference sequence).

The V gene is TRBV7-9, the J gene TRBJ2-7; 7 positions match TRBD1. J lost 0 bases, V lost 7 bases, and 12 bases had no gene match. CDR1 SEHNR and CDR2 FQNEAQ come from the germline V gene (reference sequence). The CDR3 sequence is 16 residues long. DNA for the CDR3: TGTGCCAGCACCGATTATGGGGACAGCTACTCCTACGAGCAGTACTTC. It codes for CASTDYGDSYSYEQYF.

The chain uses TRBV6-5 and TRBJ2-7; TRBD1 agrees at 11 bases. Trimming took 0 bases from V and 3 from J; bases not matched to a gene: 1. The CDR3 extends over 15 amino acids. Germline assignment: CDR1 MNHEY and CDR2 SVGAGI. This CDR3 is CASSYSGTGGYEQYF. Here the CDR3 DNA reads TGTGCCAGCAGTTACTCCGGGACAGGGGGCTACGAGCAGTACTTC.

The chain combines TRBV5-6 with TRBJ1-1, with D maybe TRBD1 (5 bases). The germline V gene has CDR1 SGHDT and CDR2 YYEEEE. The CDR3 runs 15 residues. The ends were cut back, 3 bases at V and 0 bases at J, with 12 bases in the middle. The DNA of the CDR3 is TGTGCCAGCAGCTCCTACAGGTTAATGAACACTGAAGCTTTCTTT. Encoded protein: CASSSYRLMNTEAFF.

This clone was found a few times. The chain uses TRBV12-3 or TRBV12-4 and TRBJ2-7; 8 positions match TRBD1. CDR3 length: 13 amino acids. V was clipped by 3 bases and J by 3 bases; unmatched bases: 1. CDR3 protein: CASSFGTGYEQYF. CDR3 nucleotide sequence: TGTGCCAGCAGTTTCGGGACAGGCTACGAGCAGTACTTC.

The CDR3 DNA reads TGTGCCAGCTCAGCGGGACACTACGAGCAGTACTTC. This translates into CASSAGHYEQYF. The gene calls are TRBV18 and TRBJ2-7; D possibly uses TRBD1 or TRBD2 (6 bases each). Trimming took off 5 bases at V and 3 bases at J, with 8 bases between the two ends. In germline, CDR1 is KGHSH, CDR2 LQKENI. The CDR3 has 12 residues.

The CDR3 DNA reads TGTGCCAGCAGTGAAAGGGGAGCAAGTTTGAATGAGCAGTTCTTC. It codes for CASSERGASLNEQFF. This sequence joins TRBV2 and TRBJ2-1; D tentatively reads TRBD1 or TRBD2 (5 bases each). V lost 2 bases, J lost 7 bases, and 15 bases lay in between. The germline V gene encodes CDR1 SNHLY and CDR2 FYNNEI. There are 15 residues in the CDR3.